This T cell receptor beta chain was sequenced for a study of cytomegalovirus exposure and HLA in healthy donors. Germline V CDR1 and CDR2: MDHEN, SYDVKM. The J segment lost 3 bases and the V segment lost 5 bases, leaving 15 bases of the junction unmatched. There are 18 residues in the CDR3. Study-level findings and limits: The classifier, whose performance was assessed in both the original and validation cohorts, reportedly diagnosed cytomegalovirus status with high specificity and sensitivity. A missense variant in DCLRE1C was later tied to TCR beta V- and J-gene trimming.

Use of 60 Vbeta and 13 Jbeta primers characterized the PCR. The data were produced by immunoSEQ multiplex PCR, yet TCRdb's version contains in-frame clones alone and is incomplete. The table includes approximately 120,000 clones, about 80% detected once. Notes on this clone: No antigen is known for it.

Sequencing was done on a sample of PBMCs. This TCR was recovered from a woman aged 45-65 years in good health and CMV-seropositive. The J gene is TRBJ2-7, the V gene TRBV28; 11 positions agree with TRBD2. As DNA, the CDR3 is TGTGCCAGCAGTCCACCATTGGGTAGCGGGAGGGTTGGCTACGAGCAGTACTTC. The encoded protein is CASSPPLGSGRVGYEQYF.